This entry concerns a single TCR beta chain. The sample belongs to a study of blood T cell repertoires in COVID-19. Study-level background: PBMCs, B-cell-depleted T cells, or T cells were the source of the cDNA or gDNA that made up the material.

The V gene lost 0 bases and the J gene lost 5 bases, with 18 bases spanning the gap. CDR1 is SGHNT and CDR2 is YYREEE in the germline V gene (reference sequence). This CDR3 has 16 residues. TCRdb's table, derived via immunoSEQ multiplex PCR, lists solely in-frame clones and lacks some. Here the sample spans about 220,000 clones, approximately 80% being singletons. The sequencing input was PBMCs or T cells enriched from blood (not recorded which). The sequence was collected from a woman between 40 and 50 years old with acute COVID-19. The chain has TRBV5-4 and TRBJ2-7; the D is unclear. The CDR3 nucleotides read TGTGCCAGCAGCTTGGAGTCAGCCCTCGGAGATGACGAGCAGTACTTC. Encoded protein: CASSLESALGDDEQYF.